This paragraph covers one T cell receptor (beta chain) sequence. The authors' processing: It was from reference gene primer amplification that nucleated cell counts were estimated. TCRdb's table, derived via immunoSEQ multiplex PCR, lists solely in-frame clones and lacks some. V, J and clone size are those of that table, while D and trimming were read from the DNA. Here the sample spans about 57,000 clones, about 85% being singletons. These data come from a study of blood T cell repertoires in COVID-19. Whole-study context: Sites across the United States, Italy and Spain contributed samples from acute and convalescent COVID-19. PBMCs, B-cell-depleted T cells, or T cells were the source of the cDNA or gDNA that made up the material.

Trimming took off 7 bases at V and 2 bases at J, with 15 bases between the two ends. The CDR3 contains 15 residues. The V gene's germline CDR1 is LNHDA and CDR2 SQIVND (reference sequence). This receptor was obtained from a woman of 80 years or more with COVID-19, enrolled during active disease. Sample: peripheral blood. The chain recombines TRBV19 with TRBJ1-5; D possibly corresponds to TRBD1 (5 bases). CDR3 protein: CASTNGGVRNQPQHF. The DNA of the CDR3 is TGTGCCAGTACTAACGGGGGGGTTCGCAATCAGCCCCAGCATTTT.